The 2 T cell receptor beta chains in this list originate from one sample, sequenced in a study of blood T cell repertoires in COVID-19. Repertoires were generated with immunoSEQ multiplex PCR, while TCRdb's copy carries only in-frame clones and drops some. The table lists about 14,000 clones, roughly 82% of them singletons. The sample taken for sequencing was peripheral blood. Every receptor here comes from a woman aged 45-59 years with active or convalescent COVID-19.

This chain connects TRBV7-3 to TRBJ1-1, with D tentatively TRBD1 (5 bases). Trimming pared 8 bases from V and 10 bases from J, leaving 20 bases between. The CDR3 totals 13 residues. Germline values: CDR1 SGHTA, CDR2 FQGTGA. CDR3 sequence reads: CASRYRQSSIAFF. The CDR3 DNA sequence: TGTGCCAGCCGTTACAGACAGAGCTCCATAGCTTTCTTT.

This clone came up a few times. This rearrangement joins TRBV5-1 to TRBJ2-5, with 12 bases matching TRBD2. Germline V CDR1 and CDR2: SGHRS, YFSETQ. The V gene end was trimmed by 4 bases and the J gene end by 4 bases; junction bases not matched to a gene: 5. This CDR3 has 15 residues. CDR3 sequence reads: CASSMTSGRVETQYF. CDR3 DNA sequence: TGCGCCAGCAGCATGACTAGCGGGAGAGTAGAGACCCAGTACTTC.